These T cell receptor beta chains were read from a single sample in a study of cytomegalovirus exposure and HLA in healthy donors. Assay: immunoSEQ multiplex PCR; the TCRdb copy retains only in-frame clones and omits some. Seen here are 200,000 to 250,000 clones, 65% to 75% observed once, and the top ten hold 1.8%. Material: PBMCs. Receptors were obtained from a woman aged 30 to 39 in good health and CMV-seronegative. Each CDR3 is given with its conserved first and last residue. The D gene is left open where the match is weak. Expanded clones are given a class, and other clones once, few, many or no size at all.

D,V,J,size,CDR3,DNA
NA,TRBV6-6,TRBJ1-4,NA,CASKPALQGLGEKLFF,TGTGCCAGCAAACCCGCCCTTCAGGGTCTTGGGGAAAAACTGTTTTTT
TRBD1,TRBV27,TRBJ2-7,few,CASSQPGQTYEQYF,TGTGCCAGCAGCCAGCCGGGACAGACATACGAGCAGTACTTC
TRBD2,TRBV2,TRBJ2-1,NA,CASSEEQLAGGYGEQFF,TGTGCCAGCAGTGAAGAGCAACTAGCGGGAGGATACGGTGAGCAGTTCTTC
NA,TRBV4-1,TRBJ1-2,NA,CASSPRQDTTNYGYTF,TGCGCCAGCAGCCCAAGACAGGACACCACTAACTATGGCTACACCTTC
TRBD2,TRBV5-8,TRBJ2-3,NA,CASSSGLAEGTDTQYF,TGTGCCAGCAGTTCCGGACTAGCGGAAGGCACAGATACGCAGTATTTT
TRBD1,TRBV18,TRBJ1-5,NA,CASSPRGQGANQPQHF,TGTGCCAGCTCACCACGGGGACAGGGGGCTAATCAGCCCCAGCATTTT
NA,TRBV13,TRBJ2-1,NA,CASLRAGGNGEQFF,TGTGCCAGTTTACGAGCGGGCGGTAATGGTGAGCAGTTCTTC
NA,TRBV6-1,TRBJ1-2,NA,CASQATLDGYTF,TGTGCCAGCCAAGCAACCCTCGATGGCTACACCTTC
TRBD2,TRBV29-1,TRBJ2-7,NA,CSVARGEAYEQYF,TGCAGCGTTGCTCGGGGGGAAGCCTACGAGCAGTACTTC
TRBD1,TRBV27,TRBJ1-2,NA,CASSPDLRDRASYTF,TGTGCCAGCAGTCCTGACCTCCGGGACAGGGCTAGCTACACCTTC
NA,TRBV10-3,TRBJ1-2,NA,CAISEEQAANYGYTF,TGTGCCATCAGTGAAGAGCAGGCAGCTAACTATGGCTACACCTTC
NA,TRBV11-3,TRBJ1-1,NA,CASSLDRRRVNTEAFF,TGTGCCAGCAGCTTAGACCGGAGACGTGTGAACACTGAAGCTTTCTTT
TRBD1,TRBV19,TRBJ1-1,NA,CASVAIGGGDTEAFF,TGTGCCAGCGTTGCGATAGGGGGCGGTGACACTGAAGCTTTCTTT
NA,TRBV5-1,TRBJ1-1,NA,CASSTGFSNTEAFF,TGCGCCAGCAGCACAGGGTTTTCGAACACTGAAGCTTTCTTT
TRBD1,TRBV5-1,TRBJ2-1,NA,CASSPTGGGYNEQFF,TGCGCCAGCAGCCCGACAGGGGGCGGATACAATGAGCAGTTCTTC
TRBD1,TRBV6-6,TRBJ1-1,NA,CASSYSGTGGTEAFF,TGTGCCAGCAGTTACTCGGGGACAGGGGGGACTGAAGCTTTCTTT
NA,TRBV2,TRBJ1-3,NA,CASSETPSSGNTIYF,TGTGCCAGCAGCGAGACACCGAGCTCTGGAAACACCATATATTTT
TRBD1,TRBV19,TRBJ1-2,NA,CASRPADRDRGYTF,TGTGCCAGTAGACCAGCAGACAGGGATCGCGGCTACACCTTC
TRBD2,TRBV5-1,TRBJ2-1,NA,CASSFSITSVYNEQFF,TGCGCCAGCAGCTTTAGTATTACTAGCGTTTACAATGAGCAGTTCTTC
NA,TRBV6-4,TRBJ2-1,NA,CASSDSKARELEEQFF,TGTGCCAGCAGTGACTCGAAGGCACGGGAATTGGAGGAGCAGTTCTTC
NA,TRBV4-2,TRBJ2-3,once,CASSQARTGIFYSTDTQYF,TGTGCCAGCAGCCAAGCAAGAACAGGTATATTCTATAGCACAGATACGCAGTATTTT
TRBD2,TRBV5-6,TRBJ2-1,NA,CASSWRRLAGVNEQFF,TGTGCCAGCAGCTGGCGGAGGCTAGCGGGGGTCAATGAGCAGTTCTTC
TRBD1,TRBV5-1,TRBJ1-1,NA,CASSTGQTMNTEAFF,TGCGCCAGCAGCACGGGACAGACAATGAACACTGAAGCTTTCTTT
NA,TRBV18,TRBJ1-1,NA,CASSHPDRSDTEAFF,TGTGCCAGCTCACACCCAGACAGGAGCGACACTGAAGCTTTCTTT
NA,TRBV6-1,TRBJ1-1,few,CASSPGQNTEAFF,TGTGCCAGCAGTCCAGGGCAGAACACTGAAGCTTTCTTT
NA,TRBV11-2,TRBJ2-5,NA,CASSLFGGETQYF,TGTGCCAGCAGCCTCTTTGGGGGGGAGACCCAGTACTTC
TRBD1,TRBV6-1,TRBJ2-1,once,CASRGGTGVYEQFF,TGTGCCAGCAGGGGGGGGACAGGGGTTTATGAGCAGTTCTTC
NA,TRBV4-2,TRBJ2-1,NA,CASSQDRSSYLKQFF,TGTGCCAGCAGCCAAGATCGGAGCAGCTACCTTAAGCAGTTCTTC
NA,TRBV14,TRBJ2-1,NA,CASSQFLPGALNNEQFF,TGTGCCAGCAGCCAATTTCTTCCGGGAGCCCTTAACAATGAGCAGTTCTTC
TRBD1,TRBV11-2,TRBJ1-3,NA,CASSFRGTGAGNTIYF,TGTGCCAGCAGCTTCCGTGGGACAGGGGCTGGAAACACCATATATTTT
NA,TRBV7-9,TRBJ2-1,few,CASSPDSVLSSYNEQFF,TGTGCCAGCAGCCCCGATAGCGTACTATCCTCCTACAATGAGCAGTTCTTC